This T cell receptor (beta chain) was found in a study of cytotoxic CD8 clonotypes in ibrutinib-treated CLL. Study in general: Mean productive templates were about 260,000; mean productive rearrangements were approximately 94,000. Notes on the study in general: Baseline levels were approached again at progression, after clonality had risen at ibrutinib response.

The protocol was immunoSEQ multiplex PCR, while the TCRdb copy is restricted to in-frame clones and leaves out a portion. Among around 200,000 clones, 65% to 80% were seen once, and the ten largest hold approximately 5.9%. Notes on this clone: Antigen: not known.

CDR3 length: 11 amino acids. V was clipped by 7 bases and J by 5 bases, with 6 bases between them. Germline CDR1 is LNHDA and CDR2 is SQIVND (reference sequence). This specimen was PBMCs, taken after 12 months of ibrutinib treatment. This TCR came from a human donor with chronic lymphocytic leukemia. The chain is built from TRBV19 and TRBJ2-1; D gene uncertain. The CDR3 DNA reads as TGTGCCAGTATAAGAAACAATGAGCAGTTCTTC. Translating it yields CASIRNNEQFF. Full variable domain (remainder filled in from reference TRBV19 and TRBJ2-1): DGGITQSPKYLFRKEGQNVTLSCEQNLNHDAMYWYRQDPGQGLRLIYYSQIVNDFQKGDIAEGYSVSREKKESFPLTVTSAQKNPTAFYLCASIRNNEQFFGPGTRLTVL.